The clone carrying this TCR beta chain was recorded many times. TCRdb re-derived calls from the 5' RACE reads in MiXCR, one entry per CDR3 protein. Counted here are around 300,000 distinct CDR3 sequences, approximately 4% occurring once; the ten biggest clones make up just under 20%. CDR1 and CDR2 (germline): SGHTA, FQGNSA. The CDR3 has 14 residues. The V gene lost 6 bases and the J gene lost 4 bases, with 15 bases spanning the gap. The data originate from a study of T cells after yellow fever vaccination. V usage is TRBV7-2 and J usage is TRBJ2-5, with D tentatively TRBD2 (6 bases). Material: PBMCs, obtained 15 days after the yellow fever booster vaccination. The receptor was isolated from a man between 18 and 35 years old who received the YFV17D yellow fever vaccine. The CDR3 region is CASSPLFSGETQYF. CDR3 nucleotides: TGTGCCAGCAGTCCGCTGTTTAGCGGAGAGACCCAGTACTTC.